What follows are 16 T cell receptor beta chains derived from one specimen sequenced in a study of T cell clones after liver transplantation. Profiled with immunoSEQ multiplex PCR; TCRdb holds only in-frame clones, not every one. The table shows about 11,000 clones, with 71% occurring only once. Sequencing used CD4+ T cells from blood, obtained less than 33 months after liver transplant. These receptors all come from a human patient who received a liver transplant. Among the T cells, some may be from the graft donor.

The chain joins TRBV7-9 to TRBJ2-2, with 10 nucleotides matching TRBD2. CDR3 length equals 16 residues. With V trimmed by 3 bases and J by 6 bases, 7 bases remained unmatched. Germline CDR1 reads SEHNR; CDR2 reads FQNEAQ (reference sequence). The CDR3 protein is CASSFSGAGGPGELFF. CDR3 nucleotides: TGTGCCAGCAGCTTTAGCGGAGCGGGAGGGCCCGGGGAGCTGTTTTTT.

This clone was found a few times. The chain couples TRBV4-2 to TRBJ2-7, with a tentative D call TRBD1 (5 bases). The CDR3 sequence is 16 residues long. Germline values: CDR1 LGHNA, CDR2 YNFKEQ. V was cut by 0 bases and J by 0 bases, with 12 bases left in between. The CDR3 coding sequence is TGTGCCAGCAGCCAAGACGTTAAGGGGAACTCCTACGAGCAGTACTTC. This sequence encodes CASSQDVKGNSYEQYF.

The chain employs TRBV27 and TRBJ2-3, with D hard to call. Germline V gene sequence: CDR1 MNHEY, CDR2 SMNVEV (reference sequence). Trimming took off 5 bases at V and 6 bases at J, with 15 bases between the two ends. The CDR3 has 14 amino acids. The CDR3 sequence: CASSIVPGLDTQYF. In nucleotides, the CDR3 is TGTGCCAGCAGTATTGTCCCGGGTCTTGATACGCAGTATTTT.

This clone was seen a few times. J is TRBJ2-1 and V is TRBV4-1; D possibly corresponds to TRBD1 (5 bases). Trimming took 1 base from V and 7 from J, leaving 17 bases between them. The CDR3 is 16 amino acids. Germline values: CDR1 MGHRA, CDR2 YSYEKL. CDR3 bases: TGCGCCAGCAGCCAAGCGGCAGGGAATAAAATGAATGAGCAGTTCTTC. Its protein is CASSQAAGNKMNEQFF.

This chain links TRBV5-1 with TRBJ2-5; either TRBD1 or TRBD2 may supply D (5 bases each). V shed 2 bases and J shed 5 bases, with 16 bases lying between them. This CDR3 is built from 15 residues. Per the germline V gene, CDR1 is SGHRS and CDR2 is YFSETQ. The CDR3 region is CASSFYPGTDETQYF. The CDR3, as DNA: TGCGCCAGCAGCTTTTACCCAGGGACCGATGAGACCCAGTACTTC.

This chain links TRBV19 with TRBJ2-1; 11 bases map to TRBD1. Unmatched junction bases numbered 12, after V lost 6 bases and J lost 8 bases. CDR3 size: 16 residues. Germline CDR1 reads LNHDA; CDR2 reads SQIVND (reference sequence). The DNA of the CDR3 is TGTGCCAGTAGGCCCCCCCGGGACAGGGGGTTCGATGAGCAGTTCTTC. Its protein is CASRPPRDRGFDEQFF.

The chain links TRBV2 to TRBJ2-1, with 13 bases fitting TRBD2. Trimming at V came to 6 bases and at J to 3 bases, leaving 5 bases not matched to a gene. The length of the CDR3 is 16 residues. Germline V lookup: CDR1 SNHLY, CDR2 FYNNEI. The CDR3 sequence is CASRDGTSGIYNEQFF. The CDR3 DNA is TGTGCCAGCAGAGACGGGACTAGCGGGATCTACAATGAGCAGTTCTTC.

This chain connects TRBV28 to TRBJ1-1, with a possible D match to TRBD1 (5 bases). The ends were cut back, 3 bases at V and 0 bases at J, with 17 bases in the middle. The CDR3 totals 17 residues. Germline lookup yields CDR1 MDHEN and CDR2 SYDVKM. CDR3 residues: CASSFDRGPGVNTEAFF. CDR3 in DNA: TGTGCCAGCAGTTTCGACCGGGGTCCGGGGGTGAACACTGAAGCTTTCTTT.

V usage is TRBV19 and J usage is TRBJ2-3; perhaps D is TRBD1 or TRBD2 (5 bases each). Germline lookup yields CDR1 LNHDA and CDR2 SQIVND (reference sequence). The CDR3 spans 15 residues. Trimming cost V 6 bases and J 0 bases, with 13 bases left between them. CDR3 loop: CASRQGTTSTDTQYF. The CDR3 DNA reads as TGTGCCAGTAGGCAAGGGACGACAAGCACAGATACGCAGTATTTT. Together with reference TRBV19 and TRBJ2-3, the CDR3 gives the full variable domain: DGGITQSPKYLFRKEGQNVTLSCEQNLNHDAMYWYRQDPGQGLRLIYYSQIVNDFQKGDIAEGYSVSREKKESFPLTVTSAQKNPTAFYLCASRQGTTSTDTQYFGPGTRLTVL.

The V gene is TRBV28, the J gene TRBJ2-3; either TRBD1 or TRBD2 may supply D (6 bases each). V was shortened by 8 bases and J by 0 bases, with 9 bases between the two germline ends. Germline CDR1 and CDR2: MDHEN and SYDVKM. This CDR3 spans 13 amino acids. The CDR3 DNA reads as TGTGCCAGCGGGGGGCCCAGCACAGATACGCAGTATTTT. It specifies CASGGPSTDTQYF. The entire variable domain, with the rest obtained from reference TRBV28 and TRBJ2-3, is as follows: DVKVTQSSRYLVKRTGEKVFLECVQDMDHENMFWYRQDPGLGLRLIYFSYDVKMKEKGDIPEGYSVSREKKERFSLILESASTNQTSMYLCASGGPSTDTQYFGPGTRLTVL.

V gene TRBV6-5 combines with J gene TRBJ2-2, with 9 bases that match TRBD1. CDR1 and CDR2 from the germline V gene are MNHEY and SVGAGI. The ends lost 4 bases at V and 4 bases at J; junction bases unmatched: 7. The length of the CDR3 is 16 residues. CDR3 amino acids: CASSLGDRAPTGELFF. CDR3 DNA: TGTGCCAGCAGTTTGGGGGACAGGGCACCCACCGGGGAGCTGTTTTTT.

The V and J genes are TRBV5-1 and TRBJ2-1; weak D call: TRBD2 (5 bases). Trimming shortened V by 0 bases and J by 3 bases, and 13 bases separated the two germline ends. This CDR3 contains 16 residues. Germline lookup yields CDR1 SGHRS and CDR2 YFSETQ. The CDR3 DNA sequence: TGCGCCAGCAGCTTGGCCGACGGTGACTACTACAATGAGCAGTTCTTC. Encoded protein: CASSLADGDYYNEQFF.

The V and J genes are TRBV5-1 and TRBJ2-3; 11 bases map to TRBD2. V was pared by 2 bases and J by 0 bases, with 8 bases of the junction left unmatched. This CDR3 has 18 amino acids. Germline CDR1 SGHRS, CDR2 YFSETQ. Here the CDR3 DNA reads TGCGCCAGCAGCTTCACTAGCGGGGGAGCCACTAGCACAGATACGCAGTATTTT. It yields the protein CASSFTSGGATSTDTQYF.

V is TRBV19 and J is TRBJ2-1; D ambiguous. The V gene's germline CDR1 is LNHDA and CDR2 SQIVND (reference sequence). V gave up 1 base and J gave up 8 bases, with 3 bases separating them. CDR3 length: 11 amino acids. The CDR3 here is CASSIGDEQFF. In DNA, the CDR3 is TGTGCCAGTAGTATAGGGGATGAGCAGTTCTTC. Supplemented by reference TRBV19 and TRBJ2-1, the full variable domain reads DGGITQSPKYLFRKEGQNVTLSCEQNLNHDAMYWYRQDPGQGLRLIYYSQIVNDFQKGDIAEGYSVSREKKESFPLTVTSAQKNPTAFYLCASSIGDEQFFGPGTRLTVL.

The chain uses TRBV9 and TRBJ2-7; D is possibly TRBD1 (5 bases). Trimming left V 3 bases short and J 5 bases short, with 9 bases between. The CDR3 is 12 amino acids. Germline V CDR1 and CDR2: SGDLS, YYNGEE. The CDR3 coding sequence is TGTGCCAGCAGCGGACAAGGGGACGAGCAGTACTTC. This translates into CASSGQGDEQYF.

V is TRBV29-1 and J is TRBJ1-2, with 8 nucleotides matching TRBD1. The J segment lost 3 bases and the V segment lost 5 bases, leaving 8 bases of the junction unmatched. Germline V gene data show CDR1 as SQVTM and CDR2 as ANQGSEA. This CDR3 has 14 amino acids. CDR3 in DNA: TGCAGCGTTATGACGGGACAGGCATACTATGGCTACACCTTC. Translating it yields CSVMTGQAYYGYTF. Using reference TRBV29-1 and TRBJ1-2 for the parts outside the CDR3, the full variable domain is SAVISQKPSRDICQRGTSLTIQCQVDSQVTMMFWYRQQPGQSLTLIATANQGSEATYESGFVIDKFPISRPNLTFSTLTVSNMSPEDSSIYLCSVMTGQAYYGYTFGSGTRLTVV.